The present T cell receptor beta chain was sequenced within a study of cytomegalovirus exposure and HLA in healthy donors. Notes on the study in general: Because they were indistinguishable, some V segments, including TRBV6-2 and TRBV6-3, were excluded. Some TCR beta chains (about 170 of them) were listed as cytomegalovirus-associated. Roughly uniform sequencing depth across donors was assumed, possibly incorrectly.

A remark on this clone: The antigen is not known.

Use of 60 Vbeta and 13 Jbeta primers characterized the PCR. Measured with immunoSEQ multiplex PCR; TCRdb has only the in-frame clones, and not every one. The sample carries roughly 150,000 clones, under 85% recorded once. The J segment lost 0 bases and the V segment lost 6 bases, leaving 4 bases of the junction unmatched. The germline V gene encodes CDR1 MNHEY and CDR2 SMNVEV (reference sequence). The CDR3 runs to 15 residues. Sequences were obtained from PBMCs. This receptor was taken from a woman aged 18-30 years in good health and CMV-seropositive. The chain links TRBV27 to TRBJ2-2; 7 bases map to TRBD1. CDR3 coding DNA: TGTGCCAGCAGGCCCGGACAGGCGAACACCGGGGAGCTGTTTTTT. Translation gives CASRPGQANTGELFF.